What follows describes a single T cell receptor (beta chain). Amplification used 60 Vbeta primers and 13 Jbeta primers. Authors' data handling: In a later analysis, the count reached tens of millions of unique TCR beta chains, with roughly 12 million shared. Generated by immunoSEQ multiplex PCR, the TCRdb table keeps only in-frame clones and is missing some. That table gives V, J and clone size, and the DNA gave D and trimming. The repertoire holds 200,000 to 300,000 clones, with around 80% as singletons. The data were taken from a study of cytomegalovirus exposure and HLA in healthy donors. CDR3 length equals 16 residues. Germline values: CDR1 MNHEY, CDR2 SVGAGI. The V gene end was trimmed by 3 bases and the J gene end by 0 bases; junction bases not matched to a gene: 4.

This TCR was recovered from a boy younger than 18 in good health and CMV-seronegative. The sample taken for sequencing was PBMCs. J is TRBJ2-1 and V is TRBV6-5; 8 bases are shared with TRBD2. CDR3 coding DNA: TGTGCCAGCAGTTATACTAGCGGCGGCTCCTACAATGAGCAGTTCTTC. Translated, it gives CASSYTSGGSYNEQFF.